Listed below are T cell receptor beta chains from one sample, sequenced in a study of response to subunit inactivated influenza vaccine. TCRdb redid the calling of the RT-PCR reads with MiXCR, one entry per CDR3 protein. The table has around 470,000 distinct CDR3 sequences, under 8.5% seen once. This sample comprised PBMCs from blood, obtained about 23 months after vaccination. These receptors were taken from a man aged 45 to 75 who received an inactivated influenza vaccine. Both conserved end residues are part of each CDR3. A D gene is named only where the DNA matches it firmly. Size tells how often a clone was seen (once, few, many) or the class of an expanded clone, and some rows leave it out.

V: TRBV15
size: few
D: -
J: TRBJ2-1
DNA: TGTGCCACCAGCGACCCTTACAATGAGCAGTTCTTC
CDR3: CATSDPYNEQFF

V: TRBV11-2
size: -
D: -
J: TRBJ2-2
DNA: TGTGCCAGCAGCTTAGGACAGTACATAAACACCGGGGAGCTGTTTTTT
CDR3: CASSLGQYINTGELFF

V: TRBV6-5
size: many
D: -
J: TRBJ1-5
DNA: TGTGCCAGCAGTTTTCAGGGACCCAATCAGCCCCAGCATTTT
CDR3: CASSFQGPNQPQHF

V: TRBV23-1
size: -
D: -
J: TRBJ2-4
DNA: TGCGCCAGCAGTCAACCGGACAGTACCAAAAACATTCAGTACTTC
CDR3: CASSQPDSTKNIQYF

V: TRBV28
size: -
D: -
J: TRBJ2-1
DNA: TGTGCCAGCAGTCCGCGGTCCCTGATGCGATGGGAGCAGTTCTTC
CDR3: CASSPRSLMRWEQFF

V: TRBV7-2
size: -
D: -
J: TRBJ2-2
DNA: TGTGCCAGCAGCTCCACCCGGGGCAACACCGGGGAGCTGTTTTTT
CDR3: CASSSTRGNTGELFF

V: TRBV7-9
size: few
D: TRBD1
J: TRBJ1-2
DNA: TGTGCCAGCAGCTTCTCCACAGGGGTGGCTGGCTACACCTTC
CDR3: CASSFSTGVAGYTF

V: TRBV12-3/TRBV12-4
size: many
D: TRBD1
J: TRBJ1-5
DNA: TGTGCCAGCAGGCGCGGGACAGAGGATAATCAGCCCCAGCATTTT
CDR3: CASRRGTEDNQPQHF

V: TRBV12-3/TRBV12-4
size: many
D: -
J: TRBJ2-5
DNA: TGTGCCAGCAGTTTCGACGGCGGAGGTCTGGAGACCCAGTACTTC
CDR3: CASSFDGGGLETQYF

V: TRBV6-1
size: few
D: -
J: TRBJ2-7
DNA: TGTGCCAGCAGTGAACCGGGTTATTCCTACGAGCAGTACTTC
CDR3: CASSEPGYSYEQYF

V: TRBV6-5
size: few
D: -
J: TRBJ1-3
DNA: TGTGCCAGCAAAGCCTCTGGAAACACCATATATTTT
CDR3: CASKASGNTIYF

V: TRBV4-2
size: -
D: -
J: TRBJ2-7
DNA: TGTGCCAGCAGCCAAGTTCTGGCGAACGAGCAGTACTTC
CDR3: CASSQVLANEQYF

V: TRBV7-9
size: -
D: TRBD2
J: TRBJ2-5
DNA: TGTGCCAGCAGCTTAGCCTCGGGGGGGAAGACCCAGTACTTC
CDR3: CASSLASGGKTQYF

V: TRBV6-2/TRBV6-3
size: -
D: -
J: TRBJ1-2
DNA: TGTGCCAGCAGCCGAATGGGAACGACAAACTATGGCTACACCTTC
CDR3: CASSRMGTTNYGYTF

V: TRBV5-1
size: many
D: TRBD1
J: TRBJ1-3
DNA: TGCGCCAGCAGCTTGGATCACAGGGGGCAAGCTGGAAACACCATATATTTT
CDR3: CASSLDHRGQAGNTIYF

V: TRBV2
size: -
D: -
J: TRBJ2-1
DNA: TGTGCCAGCAGTGAGAATCGAGGACTCGGTGAGCAGTTCTTC
CDR3: CASSENRGLGEQFF

V: TRBV28
size: many
D: -
J: TRBJ2-1
DNA: TGTGCCAGCAGCCGGCTAGACTTCTCCTACAATGAGCAGTTCTTC
CDR3: CASSRLDFSYNEQFF

V: TRBV4-2
size: -
D: -
J: TRBJ2-5
DNA: TGTGCCAGCAGCCAAGAGCGAGGGAGTGGTTGGACCCAGTACTTC
CDR3: CASSQERGSGWTQYF

V: TRBV10-3
size: few
D: TRBD2
J: TRBJ2-2
DNA: TGTGCCATCAGTGAGTCGAGCGGGGCGGCCGGGGAGCTGTTTTTT
CDR3: CAISESSGAAGELFF

V: TRBV15
size: -
D: -
J: TRBJ1-4
DNA: TGTGCCACCAGCAGAGAAAGCACAGACAAAAATGAAAAACTGTTTTTT
CDR3: CATSRESTDKNEKLFF

V: TRBV20-1
size: few
D: -
J: TRBJ2-3
DNA: TGCAGTGCTCCGATACTCCAGACAGCCGGCACAGATACGCAGTATTTT
CDR3: CSAPILQTAGTDTQYF

V: TRBV5-1
size: many
D: -
J: TRBJ2-7
DNA: TGCGCCAGCAGCCCAGACCGGCGGGAGCAGTACTTC
CDR3: CASSPDRREQYF

V: TRBV20-1
size: -
D: -
J: TRBJ2-5
DNA: TGCAGTGAAGGGACTGGCAGAGAGACCCAGTACTTC
CDR3: CSEGTGRETQYF

V: TRBV27
size: few
D: TRBD1
J: TRBJ2-7
DNA: TGTGCCAGCAGTCCCCAGACAGGGGGACCCTACGAGCAGTACTTC
CDR3: CASSPQTGGPYEQYF

V: TRBV9
size: many
D: -
J: TRBJ2-1
DNA: TGTGCCAGCAGCGTAGGATGGGCTTTGCCCAGGAACAATGAGCAGTTCTTC
CDR3: CASSVGWALPRNNEQFF

V: TRBV6-4
size: few
D: TRBD1
J: TRBJ1-2
DNA: TGTGCCAGCAGTGCGGCCGGGACAGGCAATTTCTATGGCTACACCTTC
CDR3: CASSAAGTGNFYGYTF

V: TRBV9
size: many
D: -
J: TRBJ1-3
DNA: TGTGCCAGCAGCGTAGAAACAGGAGGAAACACCATATATTTT
CDR3: CASSVETGGNTIYF

V: TRBV2
size: -
D: -
J: TRBJ1-6
DNA: TGTGCCAGCACTGACAGGAGCTCCTATAATTCACCCCTCCACTTT
CDR3: CASTDRSSYNSPLHF

V: TRBV6-1
size: few
D: -
J: TRBJ2-5
DNA: TGTGCCAGCAGTGTATACAGCTCCGGCCAAGAGACCCAGTACTTC
CDR3: CASSVYSSGQETQYF

V: TRBV4-3
size: -
D: TRBD1
J: TRBJ1-6
DNA: TGCGCCAGCAGCCTACACCTACCAGGACAGGCCTACACTGGAGATTCACCCCTCCACTTT
CDR3: CASSLHLPGQAYTGDSPLHF

V: TRBV12-3/TRBV12-4
size: -
D: TRBD1
J: TRBJ1-6
DNA: TGTGCCAGCAGTTTATCGGGACAGGGGGCTTCACCCCTCCACTTT
CDR3: CASSLSGQGASPLHF

V: TRBV7-9
size: many
D: TRBD1
J: TRBJ2-7
DNA: TGTGCCAGCAGCTTAGTGGAAGGGGGCATGGGCGAGCAGTACTTC
CDR3: CASSLVEGGMGEQYF

V: TRBV6-1
size: few
D: -
J: TRBJ1-1
DNA: TGTGCCAGCACCGACTTCGGCAGGGTGGACACTGAAGCTTTCTTT
CDR3: CASTDFGRVDTEAFF

V: TRBV7-9
size: few
D: TRBD2
J: TRBJ2-3
DNA: TGTGCCAGCAGCACCCCGACGACTAGCGGGGGGGAGGATACGCAGTATTTT
CDR3: CASSTPTTSGGEDTQYF

V: TRBV20-1
size: few
D: -
J: TRBJ2-7
DNA: TGCAGTGCTAGCAAGGCGGGATACTACGAGCAGTACTTC
CDR3: CSASKAGYYEQYF

V: TRBV3-1
size: -
D: TRBD1
J: TRBJ2-1
DNA: TGTGCCAGCAGCCCGGTAAGGACAGGCTCCTACAATGAGCAGTTCTTC
CDR3: CASSPVRTGSYNEQFF

V: TRBV20-1
size: -
D: TRBD2
J: TRBJ2-1
DNA: TGCAGTGAAGTAGCGGGAGGTTTGAATGAGCAGTTCTTC
CDR3: CSEVAGGLNEQFF

V: TRBV4-3
size: many
D: -
J: TRBJ2-7
DNA: TGCGCCAGCAGCCAAGATACCCAGGTATATATGGAGCAGTACTTC
CDR3: CASSQDTQVYMEQYF

V: TRBV6-2/TRBV6-3
size: -
D: -
J: TRBJ1-5
DNA: TGTGCCAGCAGTTGGGACAATCAGCCCCAGCATTTT
CDR3: CASSWDNQPQHF

V: TRBV6-1
size: few
D: -
J: TRBJ2-3
DNA: TGTGCCAGCAGTGAAGTCTGGCCGTACACAGATACGCAGTATTTT
CDR3: CASSEVWPYTDTQYF

V: TRBV4-2
size: -
D: -
J: TRBJ2-7
DNA: TGTGCCAGCAGCCCGTCTCCTCGGGCCTCCTACGAGCAGTACTTC
CDR3: CASSPSPRASYEQYF

V: TRBV9
size: many
D: TRBD2
J: TRBJ2-7
DNA: TGTGCCAGCAGCGTAGGAGGAGCGGGAGCCTACGAGCAGTACTTC
CDR3: CASSVGGAGAYEQYF

V: TRBV19
size: many
D: TRBD1
J: TRBJ2-1
DNA: TGTGCCAGTAGTATAAGGACAGGGGGCTTCAATGAGCAGTTCTTC
CDR3: CASSIRTGGFNEQFF

V: TRBV7-3
size: many
D: -
J: TRBJ2-1
DNA: TGTGCCAGCAGTTCTCAACTGGGGTCTGAGCAGTTCTTC
CDR3: CASSSQLGSEQFF

V: TRBV28
size: many
D: -
J: TRBJ2-1
DNA: TGTGCCAGCAGAAGGACAGAGGACTACAATGAGCAGTTCTTC
CDR3: CASRRTEDYNEQFF

V: TRBV11-2
size: few
D: -
J: TRBJ2-7
DNA: TGTGCCAGCAGCTCTCAGGGAAAGGGGACCTACGAGCAGTACTTC
CDR3: CASSSQGKGTYEQYF

V: TRBV12-3/TRBV12-4
size: -
D: -
J: TRBJ2-5
DNA: TGTGCCAGCAGTCCCCTAGGACCCCTGGGGGAGACCCAGTACTTC
CDR3: CASSPLGPLGETQYF

V: TRBV4-1
size: few
D: TRBD2
J: TRBJ2-7
DNA: TGCGCCAGCAGCCAATCGGGACTACCATCCTACGAGCAGTACTTC
CDR3: CASSQSGLPSYEQYF

V: TRBV4-3
size: few
D: -
J: TRBJ2-7
DNA: TGCGCCAGCAGCCAAACGAAAGCTCGCGCCTACGAGCAGTACTTC
CDR3: CASSQTKARAYEQYF

V: TRBV12-3/TRBV12-4
size: many
D: -
J: TRBJ1-6
DNA: TGTGCCAGCAGTTTTTTGGGAGGTGGTTCACCCCTCCACTTT
CDR3: CASSFLGGGSPLHF

V: TRBV20-1
size: -
D: -
J: TRBJ2-1
DNA: TGCAGTGCTAGTCTTGGCGGCCTGTACAATGAGCAGTTCTTC
CDR3: CSASLGGLYNEQFF